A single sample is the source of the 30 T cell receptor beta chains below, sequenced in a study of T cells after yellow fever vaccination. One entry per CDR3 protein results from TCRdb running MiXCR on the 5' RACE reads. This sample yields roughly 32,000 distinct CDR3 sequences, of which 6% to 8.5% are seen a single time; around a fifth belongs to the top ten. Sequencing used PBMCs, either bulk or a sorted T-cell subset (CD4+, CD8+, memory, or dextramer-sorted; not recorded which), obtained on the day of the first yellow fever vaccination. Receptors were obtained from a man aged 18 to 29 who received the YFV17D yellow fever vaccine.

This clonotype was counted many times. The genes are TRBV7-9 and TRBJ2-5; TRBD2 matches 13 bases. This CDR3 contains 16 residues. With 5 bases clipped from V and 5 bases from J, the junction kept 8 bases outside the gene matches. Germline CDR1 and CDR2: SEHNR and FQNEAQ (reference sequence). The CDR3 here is CASSPLGLAGRETQYF. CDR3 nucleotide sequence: TGTGCCAGCAGCCCCCTGGGACTAGCGGGGCGTGAGACCCAGTACTTC.

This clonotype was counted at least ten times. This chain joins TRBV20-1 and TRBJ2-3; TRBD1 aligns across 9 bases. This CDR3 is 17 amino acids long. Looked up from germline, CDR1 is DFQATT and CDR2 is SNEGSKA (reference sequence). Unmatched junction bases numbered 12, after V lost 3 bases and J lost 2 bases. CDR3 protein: CSASPAHGTGSTDTQYF. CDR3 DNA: TGCAGTGCTAGTCCTGCCCACGGGACAGGGTCCACAGATACGCAGTATTTT.

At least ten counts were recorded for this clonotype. The CDR3 spells CASSFPNEQFF. The CDR3 coding sequence is TGTGCCAGCAGTTTTCCCAATGAGCAGTTCTTC. The chain carries TRBV2 and TRBJ2-1; D not resolved. V was pared by 5 bases and J by 6 bases, with 5 bases between. Germline V gene sequence: CDR1 SNHLY, CDR2 FYNNEI. This CDR3 has 11 amino acids.

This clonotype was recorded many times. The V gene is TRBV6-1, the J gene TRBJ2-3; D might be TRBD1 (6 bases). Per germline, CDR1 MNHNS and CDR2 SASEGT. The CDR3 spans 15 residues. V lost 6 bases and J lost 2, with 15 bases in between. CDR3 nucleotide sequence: TGTGCCAGCAGCGTTCGGACAGCCACCACAGATACGCAGTATTTT. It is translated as CASSVRTATTDTQYF.

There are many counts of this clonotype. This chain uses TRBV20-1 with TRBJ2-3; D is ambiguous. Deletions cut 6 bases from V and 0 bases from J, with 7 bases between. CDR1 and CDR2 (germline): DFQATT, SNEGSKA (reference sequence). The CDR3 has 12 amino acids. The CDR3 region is CSAASSTDTQYF. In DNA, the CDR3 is TGCAGTGCCGCCTCCAGCACAGATACGCAGTATTTT.

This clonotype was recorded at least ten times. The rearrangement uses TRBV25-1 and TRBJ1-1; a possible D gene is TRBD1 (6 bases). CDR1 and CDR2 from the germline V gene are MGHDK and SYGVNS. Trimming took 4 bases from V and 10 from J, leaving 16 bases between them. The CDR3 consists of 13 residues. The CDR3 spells CASSGHLDSRAFF. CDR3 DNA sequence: TGTGCCAGCAGTGGCCACCTGGACAGTCGAGCTTTCTTT.

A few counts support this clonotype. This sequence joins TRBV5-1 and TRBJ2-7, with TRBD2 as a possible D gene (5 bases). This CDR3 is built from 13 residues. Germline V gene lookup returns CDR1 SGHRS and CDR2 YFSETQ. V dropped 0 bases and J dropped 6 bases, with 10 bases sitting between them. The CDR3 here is CASSLEFGGEQYF. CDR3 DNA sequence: TGCGCCAGCAGCTTGGAGTTTGGAGGCGAGCAGTACTTC.

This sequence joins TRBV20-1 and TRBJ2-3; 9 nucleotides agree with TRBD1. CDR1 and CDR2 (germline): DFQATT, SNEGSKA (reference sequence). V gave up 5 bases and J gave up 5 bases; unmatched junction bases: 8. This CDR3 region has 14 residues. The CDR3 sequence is CSALPGQGKDTQYF. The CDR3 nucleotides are TGCAGTGCTTTACCGGGACAGGGAAAAGATACGCAGTATTTT.

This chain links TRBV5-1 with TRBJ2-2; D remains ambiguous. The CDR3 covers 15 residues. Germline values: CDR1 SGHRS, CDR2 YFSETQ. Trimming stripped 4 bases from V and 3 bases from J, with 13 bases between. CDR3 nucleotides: TGCGCCAGCAGCACGGCCGGGTCCCACACCGGGGAGCTGTTTTTT. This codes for CASSTAGSHTGELFF.

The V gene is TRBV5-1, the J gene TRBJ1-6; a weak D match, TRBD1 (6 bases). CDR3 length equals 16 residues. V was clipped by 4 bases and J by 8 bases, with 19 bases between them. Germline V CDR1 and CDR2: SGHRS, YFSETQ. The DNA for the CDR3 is TGCGCCAGCAGCCCAATCAGCCAGGGGAACTATTCACCCCTCCACTTT. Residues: CASSPISQGNYSPLHF.

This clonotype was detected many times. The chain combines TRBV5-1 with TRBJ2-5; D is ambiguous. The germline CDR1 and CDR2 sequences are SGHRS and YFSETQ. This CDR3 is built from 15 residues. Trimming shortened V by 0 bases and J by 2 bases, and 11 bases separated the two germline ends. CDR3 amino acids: CASSLASGEQETQYF. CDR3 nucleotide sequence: TGCGCCAGCAGCTTGGCCTCAGGAGAGCAAGAGACCCAGTACTTC.

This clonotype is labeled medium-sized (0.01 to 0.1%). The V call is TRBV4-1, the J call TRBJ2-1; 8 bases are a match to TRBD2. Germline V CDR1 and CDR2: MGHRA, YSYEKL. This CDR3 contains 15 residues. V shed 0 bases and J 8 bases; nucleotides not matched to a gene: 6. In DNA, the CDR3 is TGCGCCAGCAGCCAAGAACGCGGGGGGTATGATGAGCAGTTCTTC. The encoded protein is CASSQERGGYDEQFF.

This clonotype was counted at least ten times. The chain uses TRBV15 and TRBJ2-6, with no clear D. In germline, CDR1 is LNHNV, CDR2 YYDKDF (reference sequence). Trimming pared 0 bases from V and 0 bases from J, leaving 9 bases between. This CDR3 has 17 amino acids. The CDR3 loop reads CATSREYTISGANVLTF. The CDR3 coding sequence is TGTGCCACCAGCAGAGAATACACCATCTCTGGGGCCAACGTCCTGACTTTC.

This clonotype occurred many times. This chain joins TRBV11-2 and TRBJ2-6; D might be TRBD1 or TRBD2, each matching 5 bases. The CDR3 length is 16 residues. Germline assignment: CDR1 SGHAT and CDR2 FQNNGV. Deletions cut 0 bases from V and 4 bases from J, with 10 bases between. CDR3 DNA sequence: TGTGCCAGCAGCTTAGATGAAGGGGACGGGGCCAACGTCCTGACTTTC. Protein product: CASSLDEGDGANVLTF.

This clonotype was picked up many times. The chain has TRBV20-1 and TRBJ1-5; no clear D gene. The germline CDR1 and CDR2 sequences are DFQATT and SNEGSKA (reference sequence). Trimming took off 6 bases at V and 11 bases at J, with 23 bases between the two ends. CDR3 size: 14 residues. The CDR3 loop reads CSAPDLGVARAQHF. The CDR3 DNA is TGCAGTGCCCCGGATCTGGGTGTGGCGAGGGCCCAGCATTTT.

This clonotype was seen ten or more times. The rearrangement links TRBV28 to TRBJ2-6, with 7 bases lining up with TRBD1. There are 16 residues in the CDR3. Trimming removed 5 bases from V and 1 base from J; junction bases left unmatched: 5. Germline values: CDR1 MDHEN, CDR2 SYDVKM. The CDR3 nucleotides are TGTGCCAGCAGTATATCGACAGGGTCTGGGGCCAACGTCCTGACTTTC. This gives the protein CASSISTGSGANVLTF.

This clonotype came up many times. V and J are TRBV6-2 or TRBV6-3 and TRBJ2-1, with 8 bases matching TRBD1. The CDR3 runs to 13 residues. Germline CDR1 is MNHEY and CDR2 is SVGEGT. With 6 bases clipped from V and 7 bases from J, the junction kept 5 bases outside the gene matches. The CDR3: CASSPRQGNEQFF. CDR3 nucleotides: TGTGCCAGCAGCCCCCGACAGGGGAATGAGCAGTTCTTC.

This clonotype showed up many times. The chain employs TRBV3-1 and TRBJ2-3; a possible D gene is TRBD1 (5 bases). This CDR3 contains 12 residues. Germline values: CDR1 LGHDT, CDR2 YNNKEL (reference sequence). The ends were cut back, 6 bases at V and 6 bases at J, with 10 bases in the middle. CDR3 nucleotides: TGTGCCAGCAGTCAGGGATTCGATACGCAGTATTTT. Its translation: CASSQGFDTQYF.

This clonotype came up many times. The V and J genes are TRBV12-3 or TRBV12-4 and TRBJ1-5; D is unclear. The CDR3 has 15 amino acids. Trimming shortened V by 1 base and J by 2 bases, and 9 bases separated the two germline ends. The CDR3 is CASSLGQRGNQPQHF. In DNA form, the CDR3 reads TGTGCCAGCAGTTTAGGCCAGCGGGGCAATCAGCCCCAGCATTTT.

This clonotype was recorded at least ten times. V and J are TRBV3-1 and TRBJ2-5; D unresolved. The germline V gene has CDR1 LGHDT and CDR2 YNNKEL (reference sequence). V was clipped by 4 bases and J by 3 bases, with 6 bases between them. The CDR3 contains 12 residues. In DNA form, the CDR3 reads TGTGCCAGCAGCCCGACGAAAGAGACCCAGTACTTC. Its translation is CASSPTKETQYF.

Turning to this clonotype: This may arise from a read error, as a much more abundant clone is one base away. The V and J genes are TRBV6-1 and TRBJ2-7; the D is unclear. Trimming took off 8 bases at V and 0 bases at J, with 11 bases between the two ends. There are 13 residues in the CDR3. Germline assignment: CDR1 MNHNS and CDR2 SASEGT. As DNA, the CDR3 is TGTGCCAGCTGGAAGAGAAGCTCCTACGAGCAGTACGTC. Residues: CASWKRSSYEQYV.

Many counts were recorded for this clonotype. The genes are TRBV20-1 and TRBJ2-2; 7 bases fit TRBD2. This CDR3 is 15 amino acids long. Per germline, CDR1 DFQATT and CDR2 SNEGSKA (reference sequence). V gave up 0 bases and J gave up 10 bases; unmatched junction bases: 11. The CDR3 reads CSARERLGGSEELFF. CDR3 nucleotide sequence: TGCAGTGCTAGAGAGCGTTTGGGAGGGAGTGAGGAGCTGTTTTTT.

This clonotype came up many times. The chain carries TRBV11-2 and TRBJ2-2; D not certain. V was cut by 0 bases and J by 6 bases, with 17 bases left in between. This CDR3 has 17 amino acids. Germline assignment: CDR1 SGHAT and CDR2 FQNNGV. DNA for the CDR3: TGTGCCAGCAGCTTAGATCGCTATACCGGTTCAGCCGGGGAGCTGTTTTTT. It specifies CASSLDRYTGSAGELFF.

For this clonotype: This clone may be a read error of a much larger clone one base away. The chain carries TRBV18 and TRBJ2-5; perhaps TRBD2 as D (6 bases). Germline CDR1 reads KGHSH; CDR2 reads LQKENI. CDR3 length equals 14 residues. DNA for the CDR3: TGTGCCAGCTCACCTGGGACTGCCCAAGAGACCGAGTACTTC. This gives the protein CASSPGTAQETEYF.

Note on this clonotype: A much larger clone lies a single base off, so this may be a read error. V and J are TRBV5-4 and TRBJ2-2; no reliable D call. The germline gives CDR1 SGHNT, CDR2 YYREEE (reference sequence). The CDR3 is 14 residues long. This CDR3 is CASILGVSAGELFF. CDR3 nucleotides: TGTGCCAGCATCTTGGGTGTCAGCGCCGGGGAGCTGTTTTTT.

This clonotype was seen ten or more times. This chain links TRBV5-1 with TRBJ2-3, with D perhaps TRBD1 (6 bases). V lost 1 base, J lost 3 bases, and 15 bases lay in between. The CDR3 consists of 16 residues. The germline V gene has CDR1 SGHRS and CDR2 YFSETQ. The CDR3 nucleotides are TGCGCCAGCAGCTTGATGTCAGGGGATCAGACAGATACGCAGTATTTT. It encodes CASSLMSGDQTDTQYF. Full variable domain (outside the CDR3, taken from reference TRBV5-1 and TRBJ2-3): KAGVTQTPRYLIKTRGQQVTLSCSPISGHRSVSWYQQTPGQGLQFLFEYFSETQRNKGNFPGRFSGRQFSNSRSEMNVSTLELGDSALYLCASSLMSGDQTDTQYFGPGTRLTVL.

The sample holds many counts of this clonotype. The chain's CDR3 is CASSFGQAYEQYV. DNA of the CDR3: TGTGCCAGCAGCTTCGGACAGGCCTACGAGCAGTACGTC. J is TRBJ2-7 and V is TRBV11-2; 7 bases map to TRBD1. V was clipped by 3 bases and J by 2 bases; unmatched bases: 1. There are 13 residues in the CDR3. Germline V gives CDR1 SGHAT, CDR2 FQNNGV.

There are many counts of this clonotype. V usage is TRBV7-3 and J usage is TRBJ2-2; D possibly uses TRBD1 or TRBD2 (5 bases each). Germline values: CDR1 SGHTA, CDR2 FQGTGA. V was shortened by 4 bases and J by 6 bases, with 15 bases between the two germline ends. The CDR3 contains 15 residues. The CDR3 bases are TGTGCCAGCAGCTCCACGGTGGGGACGGCCGGGGAGCTGTTTTTT. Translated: CASSSTVGTAGELFF.

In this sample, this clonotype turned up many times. For the CDR3, the DNA is TGTGCCAGCAGTGTATCCAGATTGACGGGTGGTTACGAGCAGTACGTC. Protein product: CASSVSRLTGGYEQYV. The chain employs TRBV6-1 and TRBJ2-7; no clear D. CDR3 size: 16 residues. Per germline, CDR1 MNHNS and CDR2 SASEGT. Trimming pared 4 bases from V and 4 bases from J, leaving 20 bases between.

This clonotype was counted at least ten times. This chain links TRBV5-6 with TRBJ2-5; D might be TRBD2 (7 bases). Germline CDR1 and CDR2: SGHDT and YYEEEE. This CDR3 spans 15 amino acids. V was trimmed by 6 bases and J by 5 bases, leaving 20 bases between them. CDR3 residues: CASTPPVGGRETQYF. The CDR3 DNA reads TGTGCCAGCACTCCTCCCGTGGGGGGGCGGGAGACCCAGTACTTC.